The present entry profiles one TCR beta chain with its context. Profiled with immunoSEQ multiplex PCR; TCRdb holds only in-frame clones, not every one. Among 150,000 to 200,000 clones listed, approximately 85% were seen once. From germline, CDR1 is LNHDA and CDR2 SQIVND (reference sequence). The CDR3 contains 14 residues. The trim removed 5 bases at V and 3 bases at J, leaving 4 bases unmatched. This record comes from a study of blood T cell repertoires in COVID-19. Overall study: The United States, Italy and Spain were the sources of the acute and convalescent COVID-19 samples. PBMCs, B-cell-depleted T cells, or T cells provided the cDNA or gDNA that made up the material.

This sequence joins TRBV19 and TRBJ2-3, with 8 nucleotides matching TRBD1. The specimen sequenced was peripheral blood. This sequence was found in a woman between 55 and 75 years old with acute or convalescent COVID-19. The CDR3 DNA reads TGTGCCAGTAGTTCAACAGGGGGGACAGATACGCAGTATTTT. This sequence encodes CASSSTGGTDTQYF.